This TCR beta chain was sequenced in a study of blood T cells in healthy people across ages. Germline CDR1 SGHTA, CDR2 FQGNSA. The CDR3 is 16 residues long. The V and J ends lost 6 bases and 1 base respectively, with 17 bases between them. This clonotype was counted at least ten times. A second about 7 to 11 cycle PCR used barcoded and J-beta primers. TCRdb recomputed calls from the 5' RACE reads with MiXCR, one row per CDR3 protein. The sample lists approximately 810,000 distinct CDR3 sequences, 29% seen once, with roughly 17% in the top ten. The TCR originated in a woman older than 75 in good health. The specimen sequenced was blood. The rearrangement links TRBV7-2 to TRBJ2-3; maybe TRBD2 (5 bases). The CDR3 spells CASRYTQRRRTDTQYF. The CDR3 region has the DNA TGTGCCAGCAGGTACACCCAGCGGAGACGCACAGATACGCAGTATTTT.